This entry is about one T cell receptor beta chain. Here immunoSEQ multiplex PCR was the method, and the copy in TCRdb shows in-frame clones only, minus some. The sample includes approximately 200,000 clones, about 82% of them seen just once. These data belong to a study of blood T cell repertoires in COVID-19. Across the study: The samples span acute and convalescent COVID-19 from the United States, Italy and Spain. T cells, B-cell-depleted T cells, or PBMCs provided the cDNA or gDNA that served as material.

The CDR3 has 14 residues. CDR1 MNHEY and CDR2 SMNVEV come from the germline V gene (reference sequence). J was trimmed by 9 bases and V by 6 bases; bases with no gene match: 10. The chain recombines TRBV27 with TRBJ1-3; 8 bases are a match to TRBD1. This TCR came from a woman in her thirties with acute or convalescent COVID-19. The sequenced sample consisted of peripheral blood. CDR3 protein: CASSTKGQGGTIYF. The CDR3 bases are TGTGCCAGCAGCACTAAAGGACAGGGAGGCACCATATATTTT.